Listed below are T cell receptor beta chains from one sample, sequenced in a study of control samples from healthy donors and cancer patients. TCRdb's table, derived via immunoSEQ multiplex PCR, lists solely in-frame clones and lacks some. The sample comprises roughly 120,000 clones, about 86% of which are singletons, and about 12% rests with the top ten. The sequenced material came from blood. These receptors came from a man aged 25 to 40 in good health. The CDR3 runs from the conserved cysteine through the conserved F or W. D genes are given only for firm matches. Only part of the rows carry a size: once, few, many, or a class if the clone is expanded.

d_call j_call v_call clone_size cdr3_aa cdr3_nt
. TRBJ1-3 TRBV11-1 . CASSPRTGQRNTIYF TGTGCCAGCAGCCCCCGGACCGGCCAAAGAAACACCATATATTTT
. TRBJ1-2 TRBV10-3 once CAIGRLDGYTF TGTGCCATCGGACGGTTAGATGGCTACACCTTC
TRBD2 TRBJ2-5 TRBV6-5 . CASSYGSGPQETQYF TGTGCCAGCAGTTACGGTAGCGGGCCGCAAGAGACCCAGTACTTC
. TRBJ1-1 TRBV2 . CASETAMNTEAFF TGTGCCAGCGAGACAGCTATGAACACTGAAGCTTTCTTT
. TRBJ1-2 TRBV19 . CASSMGPRIYGYTF TGTGCCAGTAGTATGGGACCGCGGATTTATGGCTACACCTTC
. TRBJ1-6 TRBV11-2 . CASSPGGQDNNSPLHF TGTGCCAGCAGCCCGGGGGGGCAAGACAATAATTCACCCCTCCACTTT
. TRBJ1-3 TRBV10-1 . CASSESASSGNTIYF TGCGCCAGCAGTGAGTCGGCCTCATCTGGAAACACCATATATTTT
TRBD1 TRBJ1-1 TRBV29-1 . CSGLIQGMNTEAFF TGCAGCGGGCTCATACAGGGGATGAACACTGAAGCTTTCTTT
. TRBJ2-5 TRBV12-3/TRBV12-4 . CASSLYGQETQYF TGTGCCAGCAGTTTATACGGACAAGAGACCCAGTACTTC
. TRBJ2-5 TRBV7-3 . CASSLQGWETQYF TGTGCCAGCAGCTTACAGGGGTGGGAGACCCAGTACTTC
. TRBJ1-6 TRBV7-9 . CASRLEDSPLHF TGTGCCAGCAGGCTAGAAGATTCACCCCTCCACTTT
TRBD2 TRBJ2-1 TRBV5-1 . CASSLVTSGFNEQFF TGCGCCAGCAGCTTGGTGACTAGCGGTTTCAATGAGCAGTTCTTC
TRBD1 TRBJ2-5 TRBV7-3 . CASSWDSQETQYF TGTGCCAGCAGTTGGGACAGCCAAGAGACCCAGTACTTC
. TRBJ2-7 TRBV12-3/TRBV12-4 . CASSFGQTYEQYF TGTGCCAGCAGTTTTGGACAGACCTACGAGCAGTACTTC